This TCR beta chain was profiled in a study of a mutant IDH1 vaccine in newly diagnosed glioma. Profiled with immunoSEQ multiplex PCR; TCRdb holds only in-frame clones, not every one. The sample includes 95,000 to 100,000 clones, 85% to 90% of them seen just once. The CDR3 covers 16 residues. V was cut by 5 bases and J by 0 bases, with 16 bases left in between. Per germline, CDR1 LGHNT and CDR2 FRNRAP. This clone was observed once. Time point of the sample: baseline, week 1 (first vaccination visit). Treatment defined: pre-vaccination baseline after standard-of-care therapy. The TCR was taken from a woman between 50 and 59 years old with glioma. This specimen consisted of PBMCs, obtained from a glioma patient treated with radiotherapy, temozolomide or both. The chain recombines TRBV12-5 with TRBJ1-1; D remains unclear. CDR3 sequence (DNA): TGTGCTAGTGGTCCCCCCCTCCGGGATCTGAACACTGAAGCTTTCTTT. Translation: CASGPPLRDLNTEAFF. The full variable domain, its missing parts supplied by reference TRBV12-5 and TRBJ1-1, is DARVTQTPRHKVTEMGQEVTMRCQPILGHNTVFWYRQTMMQGLELLAYFRNRAPLDDSGMPKDRFSAEMPDATLATLKIQPSEPRDSAVYFCASGPPLRDLNTEAFFGQGTRLTVV.